These 24 T cell receptor beta chains share one sample of origin, sequenced in a study of blood T cell repertoires in COVID-19. Clones were read by immunoSEQ multiplex PCR, and TCRdb kept only the in-frame ones, dropping some. The repertoire holds about 45,000 clones, with 86% as singletons. The sample taken for sequencing was peripheral blood. Source of these receptors: a human donor in a cohort sampled during active COVID-19.

By share of the sample, this clone is large. The V and J genes are TRBV2 and TRBJ1-2; D is ambiguous. The CDR3 spans 14 residues. V was cut by 2 bases and J by 4 bases, with 11 bases left in between. Germline CDR1 and CDR2: SNHLY and FYNNEI. Here the CDR3 reads CASSEQRSVYGYTF. Written as DNA, the CDR3 is TGTGCCAGCAGTGAACAGCGCTCCGTCTATGGCTACACCTTC.

The chain has TRBV7-9 and TRBJ2-1; 7 nucleotides agree with TRBD1. The V gene end was trimmed by 3 bases and the J gene end by 7 bases; junction bases not matched to a gene: 6. The CDR3 is 14 amino acids. CDR1 is SEHNR, CDR2 FQNEAQ, per germline (reference sequence). CDR3: CASSFHDRENEQFF. The CDR3 bases are TGTGCCAGCAGCTTCCATGACAGGGAGAATGAGCAGTTCTTC.

About this clone: One end of the junction varies from germline; a read error may be responsible. The chain has TRBV5-8 and TRBJ1-1; D possibly corresponds to TRBD1 (6 bases). Germline CDR1 and CDR2: SGHTS and YDEGEE. This CDR3 is 15 amino acids long. CDR3 nucleotide sequence: TGTGCCAGCAGATTGGGCTTGGGGGCCAACACTGAAGCTTTCTTT. Translated, it gives CASRLGLGANTEAFF.

The J gene is TRBJ2-5, the V gene TRBV3-1 (or the pseudogene TRBV3-2); no definite D call. Germline V gene lookup returns CDR1 LGHDT and CDR2 YNNKEL (reference sequence). Trimming took 0 bases from V and 1 from J, leaving 3 bases between them. The CDR3 extends over 13 amino acids. Written as DNA, the CDR3 is TGTGCCAGCAGCCAAGACGGCCAAGAGACCCAGTACTTC. It yields the protein CASSQDGQETQYF.

V usage is TRBV2 and J usage is TRBJ1-5; 9 bases match TRBD1. The CDR3 runs to 18 residues. Germline V lookup: CDR1 SNHLY, CDR2 FYNNEI. The V gene end was trimmed by 5 bases and the J gene end by 0 bases; junction bases not matched to a gene: 11. The CDR3 protein is CASSLRQGGGYSNQPQHF. In DNA, the CDR3 is TGTGCCAGCAGTCTAAGACAGGGGGGGGGATATAGCAATCAGCCCCAGCATTTT.

This clone showed up just once. The chain employs TRBV10-3 and TRBJ1-4, with D perhaps TRBD1 (6 bases). Per germline, CDR1 ENHRY and CDR2 SYGVKD. This CDR3 contains 13 residues. The V end was cut by 10 bases, the J end by 5 bases, with 14 bases between. The DNA for the CDR3 is TGTGCCACCCGACAGGCGCTCAATGAAAAACTGTTTTTT. Its translation is CATRQALNEKLFF.

This clone was seen once. The chain uses TRBV7-2 and TRBJ2-5; tentatively, D is TRBD2 (6 bases). The CDR3 consists of 13 residues. The germline V gene encodes CDR1 SGHTA and CDR2 FQGNSA. The V end lost 6 bases, the J end lost 5 bases, and 13 bases lay between the germline ends. The CDR3 DNA reads as TGTGCCAGCAGGGCCGGGACTTTGGAGACCCAGTACTTC. Translated, it gives CASRAGTLETQYF.

This clone has a single count. The V call is TRBV19, the J call TRBJ1-2; 7 nucleotides agree with TRBD1. This CDR3 spans 14 amino acids. Trimming removed 4 bases from V and 4 bases from J; junction bases left unmatched: 6. Germline-derived CDR1 and CDR2 are LNHDA and SQIVND (reference sequence). CDR3 sequence reads: CASSRGDSIYGYTF. CDR3 in DNA: TGTGCCAGTAGTAGGGGGGACAGTATCTATGGCTACACCTTC.

CDR3: CASSVTGVYNEQFF. DNA for the CDR3: TGTGCCAGTAGTGTGACAGGGGTCTACAATGAGCAGTTCTTC. This sequence joins TRBV19 and TRBJ2-1; 8 nucleotides align to TRBD1. From germline, CDR1 is LNHDA and CDR2 SQIVND (reference sequence). The CDR3 is made up of 14 amino acids. The junction had 3 bases not matched to a gene; V was cut back by 5 bases and J by 3 bases.

The J gene is TRBJ2-7, the V gene TRBV9; the match to TRBD1 covers 8 bases. V lost 4 bases and J lost 1; bases outside the gene matches: 7. The CDR3 is 15 residues long. CDR1 is SGDLS and CDR2 is YYNGEE in the germline V gene. The CDR3 loop reads CASSKMGQASYEQYF. Here the CDR3 DNA reads TGTGCCAGCAGCAAGATGGGACAGGCTTCCTACGAGCAGTACTTC.

The chain links TRBV12-3 or TRBV12-4 to TRBJ1-2, with a possible D match to TRBD1 (6 bases). With 6 bases removed from V and 7 bases from J, the gap between germline ends came to 15 bases. This CDR3 spans 13 amino acids. The CDR3 protein is CASSPGVLGGYTF. CDR3 DNA: TGTGCCAGCAGCCCAGGGGTCTTGGGTGGCTACACCTTC.

This chain joins TRBV7-2 and TRBJ1-2; D is undetermined. Trimming took off 0 bases at V and 2 bases at J, with 10 bases between the two ends. The CDR3 is made up of 15 amino acids. CDR1 and CDR2 from the germline V gene are SGHTA and FQGNSA. The CDR3 DNA reads as TGTGCCAGCAGCTTAGCACGGGGAGTAAACTATGGCTACACCTTC. Translation: CASSLARGVNYGYTF.

This CDR3 reads CASSLSSGTQGNRDTEAFF. The CDR3 nucleotides read TGTGCCAGCAGCTTAAGCAGCGGGACCCAGGGGAACCGAGACACTGAAGCTTTCTTT. J is TRBJ1-1 and V is TRBV11-3, with a tentative D call TRBD1 (6 bases). Per germline, CDR1 SGHNT and CDR2 YENEEA. This CDR3 region has 19 residues. Between the trimmed V and J ends, which lost 2 bases and 3 bases, there was a span of 25 bases.

This clone was seen only once. CDR3 coding DNA: TGTGCCAGCAGCCCTGGGCTTTGGCCAGCGGGGGGTTCGGGGGAGCTGTTTTTT. Translating gives CASSPGLWPAGGSGELFF. The gene calls are TRBV4-2 and TRBJ2-2, with 9 bases matching TRBD2. From germline, CDR1 is LGHNA and CDR2 YNFKEQ. The CDR3 contains 18 residues. The V and J ends lost 4 bases and 8 bases, in that order; junction bases with no gene match: 17.

This clone was recorded once. The chain uses TRBV18 and TRBJ1-2; perhaps TRBD1 as D (5 bases). Trimming removed 1 base from V and 6 bases from J, with 24 bases in between. This CDR3 has 18 amino acids. CDR1 and CDR2 (germline): KGHSH, LQKENI. CDR3 nucleotide sequence: TGTGCCAGCTCACCACGGATGGGACTCGCAGGAGTTGGGCATGGCTACACCTTC. Residues: CASSPRMGLAGVGHGYTF.

The genes are TRBV5-6 and TRBJ1-2; D might be TRBD1 (6 bases). Germline CDR1 is SGHDT and CDR2 is YYEEEE. CDR3 size: 16 residues. V dropped 0 bases and J dropped 0 bases, with 12 bases sitting between them. CDR3 sequence: CASSLGLGATNYGYTF. CDR3 nucleotide sequence: TGTGCCAGCAGCTTGGGTCTGGGGGCAACTAACTATGGCTACACCTTC.

The genes are TRBV6-5 and TRBJ2-7; maybe TRBD1 (6 bases). Between the trimmed V and J ends, which lost 4 bases and 2 bases, there was a span of 12 bases. Germline loops: CDR1 MNHEY, CDR2 SVGAGI. The CDR3 extends over 14 amino acids. The CDR3 region is CASSFQQGAYEQYF. CDR3 bases: TGTGCCAGCAGTTTTCAACAGGGCGCCTACGAGCAGTACTTC.

The CDR3 nucleotides are TGTGCCAGCAGTCTTACCGGACAGGAAAACATTCAGTACTTC. Its protein product is CASSLTGQENIQYF. The V and J genes are TRBV6-5 and TRBJ2-4; 7 bases match TRBD1. Germline assignment: CDR1 MNHEY and CDR2 SVGAGI. The trim removed 5 bases at V and 5 bases at J, leaving 6 bases unmatched. The CDR3 has 14 residues.

By share, this clone counts as medium-sized (0.01 to 0.1%). The chain uses TRBV4-1 and TRBJ1-1; weak D call: TRBD1 (6 bases). The germline V gene encodes CDR1 MGHRA and CDR2 YSYEKL. The CDR3 has 15 amino acids. Trimming removed 4 bases from V and 1 base from J, with 13 bases in between. The CDR3 spells CASSPLGQSNTEAFF. The CDR3 nucleotides are TGCGCCAGCAGCCCTTTAGGACAGTCGAACACTGAAGCTTTCTTT.

The chain employs TRBV15 and TRBJ2-4; 7 positions match TRBD2. Germline values: CDR1 LNHNV, CDR2 YYDKDF (reference sequence). The CDR3 consists of 16 residues. V lost 2 bases, J lost 7 bases, and 11 bases stayed unmatched. The CDR3 protein is CATSRLRGTGGNIQYF. The CDR3, as DNA: TGTGCCACCAGCAGACTTAGGGGTACGGGGGGTAACATTCAGTACTTC.

V usage is TRBV9 and J usage is TRBJ1-1, with D maybe TRBD1 (6 bases). Germline V gives CDR1 SGDLS, CDR2 YYNGEE. The CDR3 length is 15 residues. V gave up 0 bases and J gave up 3 bases, with 12 bases separating them. CDR3 DNA: TGTGCCAGCAGCGTAGTAGATAAGGGGGACACTGAAGCTTTCTTT. Its translation is CASSVVDKGDTEAFF. Complete variable domain (other parts from reference TRBV9 and TRBJ1-1): DSGVTQTPKHLITATGQRVTLRCSPRSGDLSVYWYQQSLDQGLQFLIQYYNGEERAKGNILERFSAQQFPDLHSELNLSSLELGDSALYFCASSVVDKGDTEAFFGQGTRLTVV.

The CDR3 region is CASRPDRGFYEQYF. CDR3 DNA: TGTGCCAGCAGACCCGACAGGGGGTTCTACGAGCAGTACTTC. The chain recombines TRBV7-9 with TRBJ2-7, with 9 positions matching TRBD1. The CDR3 consists of 14 residues. V was clipped by 6 bases and J by 3 bases; unmatched bases: 6. Per the germline V gene, CDR1 is SEHNR and CDR2 is FQNEAQ (reference sequence).

The chain combines TRBV6-5 with TRBJ2-3, with D tentatively TRBD2 (6 bases). The CDR3 totals 12 residues. The V gene lost 5 bases and the J gene lost 6 bases, with 9 bases spanning the gap. The germline V gene encodes CDR1 MNHEY and CDR2 SVGAGI. The CDR3 DNA is TGTGCCAGCAGTCGTGGGGGGGATACGCAGTATTTT. It specifies CASSRGGDTQYF.

V is TRBV5-5 and J is TRBJ2-5; D is undetermined. The CDR3 runs to 13 residues. In germline, CDR1 is SGHKS, CDR2 YYEKEE (reference sequence). Between the trimmed V and J ends, which lost 2 bases and 1 base, there was a span of 6 bases. CDR3 nucleotide sequence: TGTGCCAGCAGCTTTACTCCCCAAGAGACCCAGTACTTC. It encodes CASSFTPQETQYF.